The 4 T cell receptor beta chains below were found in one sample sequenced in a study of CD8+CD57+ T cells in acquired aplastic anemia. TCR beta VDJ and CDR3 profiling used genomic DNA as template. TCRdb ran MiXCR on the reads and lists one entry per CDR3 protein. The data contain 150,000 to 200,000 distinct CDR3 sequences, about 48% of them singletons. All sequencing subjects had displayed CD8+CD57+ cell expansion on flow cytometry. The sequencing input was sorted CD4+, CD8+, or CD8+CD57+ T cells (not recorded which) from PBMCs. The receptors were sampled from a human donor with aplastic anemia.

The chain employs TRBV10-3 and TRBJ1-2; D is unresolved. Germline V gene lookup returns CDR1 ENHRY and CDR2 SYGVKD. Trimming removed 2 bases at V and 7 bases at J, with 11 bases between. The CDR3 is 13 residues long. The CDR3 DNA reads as TGTGCCATCAGTGAGCCTGGGAGGCGTGGCTACACCTTC. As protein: CAISEPGRRGYTF.

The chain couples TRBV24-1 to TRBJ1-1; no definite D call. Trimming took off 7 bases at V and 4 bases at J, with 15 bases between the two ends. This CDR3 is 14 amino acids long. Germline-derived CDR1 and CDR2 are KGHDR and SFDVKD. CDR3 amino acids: CATSGPDYGTEAFF. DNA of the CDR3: TGTGCCACCAGCGGTCCGGATTACGGCACTGAAGCTTTCTTT.

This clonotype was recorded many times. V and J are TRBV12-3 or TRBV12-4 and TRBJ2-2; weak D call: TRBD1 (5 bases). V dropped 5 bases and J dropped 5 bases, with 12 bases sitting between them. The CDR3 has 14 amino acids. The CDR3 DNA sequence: TGTGCCAGCAGTCAGGCAGGGTGGACCGGGGAGCTGTTTTTT. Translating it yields CASSQAGWTGELFF.

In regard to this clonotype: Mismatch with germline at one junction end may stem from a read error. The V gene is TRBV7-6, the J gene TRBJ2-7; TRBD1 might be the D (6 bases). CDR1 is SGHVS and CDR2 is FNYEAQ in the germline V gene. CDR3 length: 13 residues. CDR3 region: CASSLGAAYEQHF. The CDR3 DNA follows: TGTGCCAGCAGCCTGGGGGCCGCCTACGAGCAGCACTTC.